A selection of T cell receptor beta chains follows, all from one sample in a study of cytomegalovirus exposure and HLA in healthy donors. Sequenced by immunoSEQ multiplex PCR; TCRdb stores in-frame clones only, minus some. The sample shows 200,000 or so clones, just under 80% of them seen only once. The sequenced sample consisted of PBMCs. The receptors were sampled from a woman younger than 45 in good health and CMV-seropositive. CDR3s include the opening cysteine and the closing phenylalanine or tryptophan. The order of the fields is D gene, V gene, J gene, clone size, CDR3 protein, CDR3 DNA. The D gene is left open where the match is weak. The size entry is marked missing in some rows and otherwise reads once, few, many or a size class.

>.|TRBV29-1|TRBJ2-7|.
CSVIQRTVSYEQYF
TGCAGCGTCATCCAAAGGACAGTCTCCTACGAGCAGTACTTC
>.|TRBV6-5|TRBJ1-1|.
CASSLPGYTEAFF
TGTGCCAGCAGTTTGCCGGGGTACACTGAAGCTTTCTTT
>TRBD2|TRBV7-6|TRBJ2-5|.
CASSLGASGGQETQYF
TGTGCCAGCAGCTTAGGGGCTAGCGGGGGGCAAGAGACCCAGTACTTC
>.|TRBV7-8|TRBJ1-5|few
CSSSQQGGNQPQHF
TGCTCCTCAAGCCAACAGGGAGGCAATCAGCCCCAGCATTTT
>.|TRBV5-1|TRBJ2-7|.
CASGRQDTYEQYF
TGCGCCAGCGGTCGACAGGACACCTACGAGCAGTACTTC
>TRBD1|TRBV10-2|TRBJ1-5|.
CASRPGTAYSNQPQHF
TGCGCCAGCAGACCCGGGACAGCTTATAGCAATCAGCCCCAGCATTTT
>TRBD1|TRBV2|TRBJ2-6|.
CARQGASSGANVLTF
TGTGCCAGACAGGGGGCCTCCTCTGGGGCCAACGTCCTGACTTTC
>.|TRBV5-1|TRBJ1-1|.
CASSLGWGGEAFF
TGCGCCAGCAGCTTGGGGTGGGGAGGTGAAGCTTTCTTT
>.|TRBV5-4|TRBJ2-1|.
CASSSENGEQFF
TGTGCCAGCAGCTCCGAAAACGGGGAGCAGTTCTTC
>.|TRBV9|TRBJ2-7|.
CASSEGASQSYEQYF
TGTGCCAGCTCCGAAGGGGCATCACAATCGTACGAGCAGTACTTC
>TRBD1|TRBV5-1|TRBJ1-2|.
CASSFDRGQGGYTF
TGCGCCAGCAGCTTCGACAGGGGGCAGGGTGGCTACACCTTC
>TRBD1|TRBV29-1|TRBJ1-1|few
CSSQGVGGSSSAEAFF
TGCAGCTCACAAGGAGTAGGGGGCAGTAGTTCGGCTGAAGCTTTCTTT
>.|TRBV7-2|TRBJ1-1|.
CASSLGEVATEAFF
TGTGCCAGCAGCTTAGGAGAGGTGGCCACTGAAGCTTTCTTT
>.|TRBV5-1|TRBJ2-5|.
CASEGTPKETQYF
TGCGCCAGCGAGGGGACACCCAAAGAGACCCAGTACTTC
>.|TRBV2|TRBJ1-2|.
CASRYRNRYGYTF
TGTGCCAGCAGGTACAGAAACCGCTATGGCTACACCTTC
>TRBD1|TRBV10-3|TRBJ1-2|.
CAIRSMPRDSFSLYTF
TGTGCCATCAGGTCGATGCCCCGGGACAGCTTTTCTCTCTACACCTTC
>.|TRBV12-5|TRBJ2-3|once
CASGGGSTDTQYF
TGTGCTAGTGGTGGGGGCAGCACAGATACGCAGTATTTT
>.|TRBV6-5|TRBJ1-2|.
CASSPDRNYGYTF
TGTGCCAGCAGTCCGGACAGAAACTATGGCTACACCTTC
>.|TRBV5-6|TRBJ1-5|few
CASSLAGTGNNQPQHF
TGTGCCAGCAGCTTGGCCGGCACAGGAAATAATCAGCCCCAGCATTTT
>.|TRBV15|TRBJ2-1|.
CATSRDRAGNEQFF
TGTGCCACCAGCAGAGATCGGGCGGGGAATGAGCAGTTCTTC
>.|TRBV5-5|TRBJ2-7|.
CASSLDPRNYEQYF
TGTGCCAGCAGCTTGGACCCTAGGAACTACGAGCAGTACTTC
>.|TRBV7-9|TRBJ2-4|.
CASSLGSAKNIQYF
TGTGCCAGCAGCTTAGGATCAGCGAAAAACATTCAGTACTTC
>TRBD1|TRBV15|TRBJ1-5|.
CATSRGLGRPQHF
TGTGCCACCAGTAGGGGGCTAGGTCGGCCCCAGCATTTT
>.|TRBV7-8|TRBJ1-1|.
CASSSPEGLGTEAFF
TGTGCCAGCAGCTCCCCTGAGGGTTTGGGCACTGAAGCTTTCTTT
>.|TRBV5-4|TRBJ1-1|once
CASSLIPGMNTEAFF
TGTGCCAGCAGCTTGATTCCAGGAATGAACACTGAAGCTTTCTTT
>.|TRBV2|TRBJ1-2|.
CASSPKGVRLLRGGYTF
TGTGCCAGCAGTCCGAAGGGGGTCAGACTGCTTCGGGGAGGCTACACCTTC
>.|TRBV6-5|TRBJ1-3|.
CASSYAPGNSGNTIYF
TGTGCCAGCAGTTACGCCCCGGGAAACTCTGGAAACACCATATATTTT
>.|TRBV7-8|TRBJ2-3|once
CASSSPQGGGTQYF
TGTGCCAGCAGCTCTCCCCAAGGAGGAGGTACGCAGTATTTT
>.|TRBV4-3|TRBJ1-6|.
CASSQDVAGANSPLHF
TGCGCCAGCAGCCAAGATGTGGCAGGGGCCAATTCACCCCTCCACTTT
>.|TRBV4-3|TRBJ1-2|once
CASSPATANYGYTF
TGCGCCAGCAGCCCCGCGACAGCTAACTATGGCTACACCTTC
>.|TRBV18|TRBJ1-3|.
CASSQDSSDSGNTIYF
TGTGCCAGCTCACAGGACAGTTCAGACTCTGGAAACACCATATATTTT
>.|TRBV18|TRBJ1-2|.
CASSPEAGPNYGYTF
TGTGCCAGCTCACCGGAGGCAGGACCCAACTATGGCTACACCTTC
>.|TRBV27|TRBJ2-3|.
CASSPYRAADTQYF
TGTGCCAGCAGTCCATATCGAGCGGCAGATACGCAGTATTTT
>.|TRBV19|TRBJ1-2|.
CASSRGGVSGPYGYTF
TGTGCCAGTAGCCGCGGAGGGGTCTCGGGGCCCTATGGCTACACCTTC
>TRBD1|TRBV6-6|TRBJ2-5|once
CASRRPGGETQYF
TGTGCCAGCAGACGCCCAGGGGGAGAGACCCAGTACTTC
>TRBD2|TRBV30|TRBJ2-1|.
CAWRIGTSGSSNEQFF
TGTGCCTGGAGGATCGGGACTAGCGGGAGTAGCAATGAGCAGTTCTTC
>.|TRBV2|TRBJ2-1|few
CASSRNEQFF
TGTGCCAGCAGTCGGAATGAGCAGTTCTTC
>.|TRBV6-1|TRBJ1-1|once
CASSAPPRLNTEAFF
TGTGCCAGCAGTGCCCCCCCCAGGTTGAACACTGAAGCTTTCTTT
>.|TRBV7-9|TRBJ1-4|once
CASSRGGQATNEKLFF
TGTGCCAGCAGCCGAGGAGGGCAGGCAACTAATGAAAAACTGTTTTTT
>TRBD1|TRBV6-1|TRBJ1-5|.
CASRPRGMGQPQHF
TGTGCCAGCAGGCCCAGGGGGATGGGTCAGCCCCAGCATTTT
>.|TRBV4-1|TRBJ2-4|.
CASSQDTTELAKNIQYF
TGCGCCAGCAGCCAGGACACCACGGAACTAGCCAAAAACATTCAGTACTTC
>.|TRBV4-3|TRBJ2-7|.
CASSQERDRFYEQYF
TGCGCCAGCAGCCAAGAGCGGGACAGATTCTACGAGCAGTACTTC
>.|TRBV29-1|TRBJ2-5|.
CSVERGETQYF
TGCAGCGTTGAACGGGGAGAGACCCAGTACTTC
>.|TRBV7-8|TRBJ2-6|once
CASSLQPLLSGANVLTF
TGTGCCAGCAGCCTTCAACCCTTACTCTCTGGGGCCAACGTCCTGACTTTC
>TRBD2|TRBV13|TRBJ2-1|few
CASSPGLAGGLSYNEQFF
TGTGCCAGCAGCCCCGGACTAGCGGGAGGTCTATCCTACAATGAGCAGTTCTTC
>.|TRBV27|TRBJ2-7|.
CASSMNFDYEQYF
TGTGCCAGCAGTATGAACTTCGACTACGAGCAGTACTTC
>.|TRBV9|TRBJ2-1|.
CASSPPGPYNEQFF
TGTGCCAGCAGCCCCCCGGGTCCCTACAATGAGCAGTTCTTC
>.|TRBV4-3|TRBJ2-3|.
CASSRGVNGNTQYF
TGCGCCAGCAGCCGGGGGGTCAATGGTAATACGCAGTATTTT
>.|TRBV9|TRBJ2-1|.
CASSVGRAAEQFF
TGTGCCAGCAGCGTAGGCAGGGCCGCTGAGCAGTTCTTC
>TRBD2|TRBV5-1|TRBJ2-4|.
CASSLIPGTSGGLAKNIQYF
TGCGCCAGCAGCTTGATCCCCGGGACTAGCGGGGGACTAGCCAAAAACATTCAGTACTTC
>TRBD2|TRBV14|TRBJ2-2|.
CASSQRLANTGELFF
TGTGCCAGCAGCCAAAGACTAGCTAACACCGGGGAGCTGTTTTTT
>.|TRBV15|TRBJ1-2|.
CATSRDRGAGLTGYTF
TGTGCCACCAGCAGAGATCGCGGGGCAGGGTTGACTGGCTACACCTTC
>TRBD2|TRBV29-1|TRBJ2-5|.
CSVGGTMEPYPGETQYF
TGCAGCGTGGGAGGGACTATGGAACCTTACCCGGGGGAGACCCAGTACTTC
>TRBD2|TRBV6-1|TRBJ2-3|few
CASSARAGPTDTQYF
TGTGCCAGCAGTGCCCGAGCGGGACCCACAGATACGCAGTATTTT
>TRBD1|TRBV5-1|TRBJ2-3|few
CASSLTAGTGPDTQYF
TGCGCCAGCAGCTTAACTGCCGGGACAGGACCAGATACGCAGTATTTT
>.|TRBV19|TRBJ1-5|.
CASTSLNQPQHF
TGTGCCAGTACCTCGTTGAATCAGCCCCAGCATTTT
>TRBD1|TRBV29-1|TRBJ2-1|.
CSVGQGSYNEQFF
TGCAGCGTTGGACAGGGGTCCTACAATGAGCAGTTCTTC
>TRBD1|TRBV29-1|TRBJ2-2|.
CSVAHRGTNTGELFF
TGCAGCGTGGCCCACAGGGGTACCAACACCGGGGAGCTGTTTTTT
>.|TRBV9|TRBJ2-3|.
CASSVEWTSTDTQYF
TGTGCCAGCAGCGTAGAGTGGACTAGCACAGATACGCAGTATTTT
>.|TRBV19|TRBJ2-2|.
CASSRTVTRELFF
TGTGCCAGTAGTAGGACAGTCACCAGGGAGCTGTTTTTT